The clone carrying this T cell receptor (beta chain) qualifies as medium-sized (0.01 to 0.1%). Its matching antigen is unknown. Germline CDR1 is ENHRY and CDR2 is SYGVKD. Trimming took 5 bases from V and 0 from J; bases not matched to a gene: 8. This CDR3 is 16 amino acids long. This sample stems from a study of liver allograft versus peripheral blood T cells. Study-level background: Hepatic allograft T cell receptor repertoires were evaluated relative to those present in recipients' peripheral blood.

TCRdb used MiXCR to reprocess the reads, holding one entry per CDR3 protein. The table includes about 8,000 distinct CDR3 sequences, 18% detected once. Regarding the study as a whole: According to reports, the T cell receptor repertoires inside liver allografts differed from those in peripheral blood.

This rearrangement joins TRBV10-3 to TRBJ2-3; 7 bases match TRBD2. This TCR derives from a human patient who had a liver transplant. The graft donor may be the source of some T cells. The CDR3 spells CAISPKLAGSTDTQYF. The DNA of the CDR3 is TGTGCCATCAGTCCGAAATTAGCGGGTAGCACAGATACGCAGTATTTT.